This entry lists 9 T cell receptor beta chains sequenced from one sample in a study of blood T cell repertoires in COVID-19. Repertoires were generated with immunoSEQ multiplex PCR, while TCRdb's copy carries only in-frame clones and drops some. The sample lists roughly 380,000 clones, about 90% occurring once. The sample was PBMCs or T cells enriched from blood (not recorded which). The receptors derive from a woman younger than 45 who had recovered from COVID-19.

This clone was seen once. This chain links TRBV7-2 with TRBJ2-1; TRBD2 might be the D (6 bases). Looked up from germline, CDR1 is SGHTA and CDR2 is FQGNSA. The CDR3 extends over 15 amino acids. The V and J ends lost 1 base and 5 bases respectively, with 12 bases between them. CDR3: CASSLEASANNEQFF. CDR3 bases: TGTGCCAGCAGCTTAGAGGCTAGCGCGAACAATGAGCAGTTCTTC.

This clone showed up just once. This CDR3 reads CASSLTRAGNYGYTF. CDR3 bases: TGTGCCAGCAGCTTAACGAGGGCTGGAAACTATGGCTACACCTTC. The rearrangement links TRBV7-3 to TRBJ1-2, with D hard to call. The ends were cut back, 0 bases at V and 2 bases at J, with 10 bases in the middle. This CDR3 comprises 15 residues. Looked up from germline, CDR1 is SGHTA and CDR2 is FQGTGA.

This chain uses TRBV4-2 with TRBJ2-7, with 8 bases matching TRBD2. The CDR3 runs to 16 residues. The J segment lost 0 bases and the V segment lost 0 bases, leaving 4 bases of the junction unmatched. CDR1 and CDR2 (germline): LGHNA, YNFKEQ. The CDR3, as DNA: TGTGCCAGCAGCCAAGAGGGTAGCGGGAACTCCTACGAGCAGTACTTC. As protein: CASSQEGSGNSYEQYF.

The rearrangement uses TRBV5-1 and TRBJ2-5; 8 bases line up with TRBD1. This CDR3 has 15 residues. CDR1 and CDR2 (germline): SGHRS, YFSETQ. With V trimmed by 1 base and J by 4 bases, 6 bases remained unmatched. The CDR3 nucleotides are TGCGCCAGCAGCTTGAGGCGGACAGGGCCAGAGACCCAGTACTTC. Residues: CASSLRRTGPETQYF.

The count of this clone is one. The rearrangement uses TRBV19 and TRBJ1-4, with TRBD1 matching 9 bases. CDR3 length equals 14 residues. V was pared by 3 bases and J by 8 bases, with 4 bases of the junction left unmatched. CDR1 and CDR2 from the germline V gene are LNHDA and SQIVND (reference sequence). CDR3 in DNA: TGTGCCAGTAGTATGGTTACAGGGGGCGAAAAACTGTTTTTT. Protein: CASSMVTGGEKLFF.

This chain links TRBV7-9 with TRBJ2-3, with no clear D. The CDR3 is 14 amino acids. Germline CDR1 reads SEHNR; CDR2 reads FQNEAQ (reference sequence). Trimming removed 5 bases at V and 6 bases at J, with 15 bases between. The CDR3 region has the DNA TGTGCCAGCAGCCGCCCGTACCAACTTGATACGCAGTATTTT. Its protein is CASSRPYQLDTQYF.

The chain carries TRBV28 and TRBJ2-7; perhaps TRBD2 as D (5 bases). Trimming shortened V by 3 bases and J by 0 bases, and 12 bases separated the two germline ends. CDR1 MDHEN and CDR2 SYDVKM come from the germline V gene. There are 15 residues in the CDR3. The CDR3 loop reads CASSLRTGFSYEQYF. For the CDR3, the DNA is TGTGCCAGCAGTTTGAGGACGGGGTTCTCCTACGAGCAGTACTTC.

The CDR3 coding sequence is TGTGCCACCAGCAGAGTCCCTTTCGGCGGGGCGAACACCGGGGAGCTGTTTTTT. Translated, it gives CATSRVPFGGANTGELFF. The rearrangement joins TRBV15 to TRBJ2-2, with D possibly being TRBD2 (6 bases). With 1 base removed from V and 0 bases from J, the gap between germline ends came to 15 bases. This CDR3 has 18 residues. Germline CDR1 and CDR2: LNHNV and YYDKDF (reference sequence).

This clone has more than one count but fewer than ten. The chain joins TRBV14 to TRBJ2-1, with D possibly being TRBD1 (6 bases). V gave up 4 bases and J gave up 1 base, with 17 bases separating them. The germline V gene encodes CDR1 SGHDN and CDR2 FVKESK. This CDR3 has 17 amino acids. CDR3 nucleotides: TGTGCCAGCAGCCTCATCCCGGGACACCTATCCTACAATGAGCAGTTCTTC. Protein: CASSLIPGHLSYNEQFF.